These T cell receptor beta chains were read from a single sample in a study of blood T cell repertoires in COVID-19. Produced via immunoSEQ multiplex PCR; TCRdb's table is partial and in-frame only. This table has about 310,000 clones, roughly 87% appearing once. Material: PBMCs or T cells enriched from blood (not recorded which). These TCRs come from a woman younger than 30 who had recovered from COVID-19. Both conserved end residues are part of each CDR3. D genes are given only for firm matches. Clone sizes are given selectively: once, few, many, or a class where the clone is expanded.

TRBJ2-7	TRBD2	TRBV7-2	once	CASSLAPGRGGFEQYF	TGTGCCAGCAGCTTAGCCCCGGGGCGGGGGGGCTTCGAGCAGTACTTC
TRBJ1-1	NA	TRBV4-3	NA	CASSPRQENTEAFF	TGCGCCAGCAGCCCGAGACAGGAGAACACTGAAGCTTTCTTT
TRBJ2-7	TRBD1	TRBV28	NA	CASSSPSGQGMGYEQYF	TGTGCCAGCAGTTCACCCTCAGGACAGGGAATGGGTTACGAGCAGTACTTC
TRBJ2-1	TRBD2	TRBV19	NA	CASRTGTSYNEQFF	TGTGCCAGTAGAACCGGGACTAGTTACAATGAGCAGTTCTTC
TRBJ2-3	NA	TRBV6-5	NA	CASRAAPLDTQYF	TGTGCCAGCAGAGCGGCCCCCCTGGATACGCAGTATTTT
TRBJ2-1	NA	TRBV7-2	NA	CASSLRERGFF	TGTGCCAGCAGCCTCAGGGAAAGGGGGTTCTTC
TRBJ2-7	TRBD2	TRBV4-2	NA	CASSQPGTSGISYEQYF	TGTGCCAGCAGCCAGCCGGGGACTAGCGGGATCTCCTACGAGCAGTACTTC
TRBJ2-5	TRBD1	TRBV2	NA	CASNPATGQETQYF	TGTGCCAGCAACCCCGCGACAGGGCAAGAGACCCAGTACTTC
TRBJ2-5	NA	TRBV29-1	few	CSVEGGYTQETQYF	TGCAGCGTTGAAGGCGGCTACACCCAAGAGACCCAGTACTTC
TRBJ2-3	TRBD2	TRBV6-5	NA	CASTRGGDTQYF	TGTGCCAGCACCCGGGGGGGGGATACGCAGTATTTT
TRBJ2-1	TRBD1	TRBV2	many	CASTRQGMGYNEQFF	TGTGCCAGCACCCGACAGGGAATGGGCTACAATGAGCAGTTCTTC
TRBJ1-2	NA	TRBV18	NA	CASSPDGPHGYGYTF	TGTGCCAGCTCACCAGATGGTCCCCACGGTTATGGCTACACCTTC
TRBJ1-2	TRBD1	TRBV9	once	CASSIRTGGENYGYTF	TGTGCCAGCAGCATACGGACAGGGGGCGAGAACTATGGCTACACCTTC
TRBJ2-2	TRBD2	TRBV3-1/TRBV3-2	NA	CASSRFRDYSTGELFF	TGTGCCAGCAGCCGGTTCCGGGACTACTCCACCGGGGAGCTGTTTTTT
TRBJ1-1	NA	TRBV6-2/TRBV6-3	NA	CASSYSVRVILNTEAFF	TGTGCCAGCAGTTACTCAGTCCGGGTAATTCTTAACACTGAAGCTTTCTTT
TRBJ2-5	TRBD2	TRBV11-2	NA	CASSFNAGGETQYF	TGTGCCAGCAGCTTTAATGCGGGGGGGGAGACCCAGTACTTC
TRBJ1-4	NA	TRBV2	NA	CASGGNEKLFF	TGTGCCAGCGGCGGAAATGAAAAACTGTTTTTT
TRBJ2-7	TRBD1	TRBV2	NA	CASRRRTGVGREQYF	TGTGCCAGCAGAAGGAGGACAGGGGTTGGTCGCGAGCAGTACTTC
TRBJ2-1	TRBD2	TRBV3-1/TRBV3-2	NA	CASSLGLALNEQFF	TGTGCCAGCAGCCTGGGACTAGCATTGAATGAGCAGTTCTTC
TRBJ1-5	NA	TRBV7-2	NA	CASSLYGRVSNQPQHF	TGTGCCAGCAGCTTATACGGCAGGGTGAGCAATCAGCCCCAGCATTTT
TRBJ2-7	NA	TRBV6-2/TRBV6-3	once	CASSQGLFYEQYF	TGTGCCAGCAGCCAGGGACTCTTCTACGAGCAGTACTTC
TRBJ2-2	NA	TRBV9	NA	CASSVEPSALGVGELFF	TGTGCCAGCAGCGTAGAGCCTAGCGCCCTCGGGGTGGGGGAGCTGTTTTTT
TRBJ1-2	TRBD1	TRBV12-3/TRBV12-4	NA	CATSLDRAYGYTF	TGTGCCACCTCCCTCGACAGGGCCTATGGCTACACCTTC
TRBJ2-1	NA	TRBV7-3	NA	CASSSGGLTEQFF	TGTGCCAGCAGCTCGGGGGGCTTGACTGAGCAGTTCTTC
TRBJ1-1	TRBD1	TRBV19	few	CASSGDRVNMNTEAFF	TGTGCCAGTAGTGGGGACAGGGTTAATATGAACACTGAAGCTTTCTTT
TRBJ2-5	NA	TRBV5-1	NA	CASSYELVGGLVQETQYF	TGCGCCAGCAGCTACGAACTTGTGGGGGGGCTGGTTCAAGAGACCCAGTACTTC
TRBJ1-2	NA	TRBV2	NA	CASRKDRSIGEYGYTF	TGTGCCAGCAGAAAGGACAGATCAATCGGAGAATATGGCTACACCTTC
TRBJ2-3	TRBD2	TRBV7-3	few	CASSLREGDTQYF	TGTGCCAGCAGCTTAAGGGAGGGAGATACGCAGTATTTT
TRBJ2-3	NA	TRBV7-2	few	CASSSLGLGDTQYF	TGTGCCAGCAGCTCCCTTGGCCTCGGGGATACGCAGTATTTT
TRBJ2-3	NA	TRBV9	NA	CASSGTSTDTQYF	TGTGCCAGCAGCGGCACAAGCACAGATACGCAGTATTTT
TRBJ2-5	NA	TRBV6-6	NA	CASSYSQETQYF	TGTGCCAGCAGTTACTCGCAGGAGACCCAGTACTTC